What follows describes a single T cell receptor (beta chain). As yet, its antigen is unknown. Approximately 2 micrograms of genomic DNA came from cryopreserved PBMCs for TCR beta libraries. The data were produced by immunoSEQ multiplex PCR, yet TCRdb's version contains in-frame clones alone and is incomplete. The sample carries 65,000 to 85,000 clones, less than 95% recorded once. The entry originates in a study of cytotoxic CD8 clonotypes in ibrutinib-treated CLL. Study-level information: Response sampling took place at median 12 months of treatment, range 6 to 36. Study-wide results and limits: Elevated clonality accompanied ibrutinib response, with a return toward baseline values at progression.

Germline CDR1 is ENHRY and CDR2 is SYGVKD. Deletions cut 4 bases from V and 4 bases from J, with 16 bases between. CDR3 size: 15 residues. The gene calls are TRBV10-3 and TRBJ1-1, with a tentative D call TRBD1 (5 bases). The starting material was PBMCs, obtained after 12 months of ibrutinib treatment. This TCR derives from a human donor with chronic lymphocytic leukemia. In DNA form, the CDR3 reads TGTGCCATCAGTGGAGAGGCCGGGGGGTCCACTGAAGCTTTCTTT. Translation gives CAISGEAGGSTEAFF.